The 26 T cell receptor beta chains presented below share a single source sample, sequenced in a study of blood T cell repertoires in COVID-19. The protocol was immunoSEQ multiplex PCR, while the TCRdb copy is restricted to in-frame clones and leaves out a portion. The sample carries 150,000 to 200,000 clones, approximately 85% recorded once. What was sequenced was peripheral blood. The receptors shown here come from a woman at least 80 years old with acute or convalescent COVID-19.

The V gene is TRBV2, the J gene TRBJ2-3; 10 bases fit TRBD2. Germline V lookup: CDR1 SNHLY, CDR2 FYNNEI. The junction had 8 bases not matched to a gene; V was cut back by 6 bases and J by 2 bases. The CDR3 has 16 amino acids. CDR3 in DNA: TGTGCCAGCAGCGCCACTAGCGGGAATCCCACAGATACGCAGTATTTT. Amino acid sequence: CASSATSGNPTDTQYF.

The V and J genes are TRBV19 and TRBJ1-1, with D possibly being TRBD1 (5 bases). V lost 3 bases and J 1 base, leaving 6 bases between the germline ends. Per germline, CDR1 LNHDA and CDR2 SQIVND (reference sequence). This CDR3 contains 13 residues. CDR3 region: CASSMGPNTEAFF. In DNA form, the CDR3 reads TGTGCCAGTAGTATGGGGCCGAACACTGAAGCTTTCTTT.

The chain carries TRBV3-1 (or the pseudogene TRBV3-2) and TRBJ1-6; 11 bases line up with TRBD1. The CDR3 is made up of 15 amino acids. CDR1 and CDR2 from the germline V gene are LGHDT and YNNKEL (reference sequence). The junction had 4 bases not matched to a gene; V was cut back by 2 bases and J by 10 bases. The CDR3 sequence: CASSQRTGGRSPLHF. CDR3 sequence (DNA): TGTGCCAGCAGCCAACGGACAGGGGGCAGATCACCCCTCCACTTT.

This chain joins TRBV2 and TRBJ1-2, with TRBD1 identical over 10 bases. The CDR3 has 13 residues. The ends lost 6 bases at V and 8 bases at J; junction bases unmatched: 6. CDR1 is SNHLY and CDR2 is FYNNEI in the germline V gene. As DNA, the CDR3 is TGTGCCAGCAGCCCGACAGGGGGCATCGGCTACACCTTC. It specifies CASSPTGGIGYTF.

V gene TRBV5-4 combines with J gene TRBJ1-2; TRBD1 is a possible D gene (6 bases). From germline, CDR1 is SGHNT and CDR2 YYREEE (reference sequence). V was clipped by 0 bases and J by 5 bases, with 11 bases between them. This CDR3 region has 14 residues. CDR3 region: CASSLGEGGYGYTF. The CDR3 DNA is TGTGCCAGCAGCTTGGGGGAGGGGGGATATGGCTACACCTTC.

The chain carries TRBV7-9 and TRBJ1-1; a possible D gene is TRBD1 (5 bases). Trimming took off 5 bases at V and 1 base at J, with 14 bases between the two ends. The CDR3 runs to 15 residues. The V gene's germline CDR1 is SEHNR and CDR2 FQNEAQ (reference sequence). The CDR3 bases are TGTGCCAGCAGCCCCTCGGGGGGAAAGAACACTGAAGCTTTCTTT. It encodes CASSPSGGKNTEAFF.

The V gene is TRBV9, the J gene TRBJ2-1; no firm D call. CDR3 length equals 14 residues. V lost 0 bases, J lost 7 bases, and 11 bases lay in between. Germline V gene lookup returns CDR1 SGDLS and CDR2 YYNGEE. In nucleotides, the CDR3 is TGTGCCAGCAGCGTAGGGGCAGAAAGGAATGAGCAGTTCTTC. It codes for CASSVGAERNEQFF.

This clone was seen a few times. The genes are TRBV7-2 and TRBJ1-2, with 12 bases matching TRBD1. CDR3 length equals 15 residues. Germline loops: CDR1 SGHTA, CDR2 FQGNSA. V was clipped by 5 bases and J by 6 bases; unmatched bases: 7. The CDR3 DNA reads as TGTGCCAGCAGCCCTGGGGACAGGGGGCGAAATGGCTACACCTTC. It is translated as CASSPGDRGRNGYTF.

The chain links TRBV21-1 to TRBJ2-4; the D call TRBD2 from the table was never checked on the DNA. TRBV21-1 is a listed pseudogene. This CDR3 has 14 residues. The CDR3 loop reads CAHPTLLAKNIQYF. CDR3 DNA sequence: TGTGCCCACCCAACTCTACTAGCCAAAAACATTCAGTACTTC.

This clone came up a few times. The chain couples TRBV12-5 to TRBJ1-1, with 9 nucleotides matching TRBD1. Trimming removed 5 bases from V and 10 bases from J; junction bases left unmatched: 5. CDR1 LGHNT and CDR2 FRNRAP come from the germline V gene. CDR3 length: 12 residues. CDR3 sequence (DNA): TGTGCTAGTGGTCCGGACAGGGGCTTAGCTTTCTTT. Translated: CASGPDRGLAFF. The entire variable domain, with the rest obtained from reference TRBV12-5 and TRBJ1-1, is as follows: DARVTQTPRHKVTEMGQEVTMRCQPILGHNTVFWYRQTMMQGLELLAYFRNRAPLDDSGMPKDRFSAEMPDATLATLKIQPSEPRDSAVYFCASGPDRGLAFFGQGTRLTVV.

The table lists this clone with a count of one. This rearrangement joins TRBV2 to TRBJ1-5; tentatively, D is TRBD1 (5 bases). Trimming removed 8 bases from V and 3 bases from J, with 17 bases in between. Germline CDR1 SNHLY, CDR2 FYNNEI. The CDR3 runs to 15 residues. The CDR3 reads CASLRSGGSNQPQHF. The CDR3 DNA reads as TGTGCCAGCCTTAGGTCGGGGGGGTCCAATCAGCCCCAGCATTTT. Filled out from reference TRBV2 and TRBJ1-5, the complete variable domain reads EPEVTQTPSHQVTQMGQEVILRCVPISNHLYFYWYRQILGQKVEFLVSFYNNEISEKSEIFDDQFSVERPDGSNFTLKIRSTKLEDSAMYFCASLRSGGSNQPQHFGDGTRLSIL.

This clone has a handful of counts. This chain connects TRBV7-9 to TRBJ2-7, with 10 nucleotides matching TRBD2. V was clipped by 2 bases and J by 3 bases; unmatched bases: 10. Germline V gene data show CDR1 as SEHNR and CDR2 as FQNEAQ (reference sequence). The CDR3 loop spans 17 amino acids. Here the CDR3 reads CASSLSLAGEVFYEQYF. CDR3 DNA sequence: TGTGCCAGCAGCTTATCCCTAGCGGGAGAAGTCTTCTACGAGCAGTACTTC.

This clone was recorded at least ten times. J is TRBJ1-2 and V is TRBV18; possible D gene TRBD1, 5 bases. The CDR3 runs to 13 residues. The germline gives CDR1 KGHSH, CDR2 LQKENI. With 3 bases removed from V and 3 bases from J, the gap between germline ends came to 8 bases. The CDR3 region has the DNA TGTGCCAGCTCACCTGGGGGGGACTATGGCTACACCTTC. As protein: CASSPGGDYGYTF. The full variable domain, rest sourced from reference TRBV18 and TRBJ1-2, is NAGVMQNPRHLVRRRGQEARLRCSPMKGHSHVYWYRQLPEEGLKFMVYLQKENIIDESGMPKERFSAEFPKEGPSILRIQQVVRGDSAAYFCASSPGGDYGYTFGSGTRLTVV.

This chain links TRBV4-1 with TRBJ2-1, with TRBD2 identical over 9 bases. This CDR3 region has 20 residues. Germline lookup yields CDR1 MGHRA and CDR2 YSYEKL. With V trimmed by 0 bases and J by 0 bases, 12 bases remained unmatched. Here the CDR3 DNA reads TGCGCCAGCAGCCAAGAAGCAAGGGCTAGCGGGGACCCCTCCTACAATGAGCAGTTCTTC. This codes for CASSQEARASGDPSYNEQFF.

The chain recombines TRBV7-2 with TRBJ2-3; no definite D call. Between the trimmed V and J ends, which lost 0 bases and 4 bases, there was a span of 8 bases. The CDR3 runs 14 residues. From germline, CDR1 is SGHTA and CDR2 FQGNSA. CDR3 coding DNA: TGTGCCAGCAGCTTAGCGCCCGGTCCAGATACGCAGTATTTT. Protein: CASSLAPGPDTQYF.

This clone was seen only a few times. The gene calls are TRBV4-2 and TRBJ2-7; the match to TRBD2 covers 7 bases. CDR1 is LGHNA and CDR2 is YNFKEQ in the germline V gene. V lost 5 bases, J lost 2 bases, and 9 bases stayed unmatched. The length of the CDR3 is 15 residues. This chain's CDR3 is CASSTRGEGPYEQYF. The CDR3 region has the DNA TGTGCCAGCAGCACACGGGGGGAGGGCCCCTACGAGCAGTACTTC.

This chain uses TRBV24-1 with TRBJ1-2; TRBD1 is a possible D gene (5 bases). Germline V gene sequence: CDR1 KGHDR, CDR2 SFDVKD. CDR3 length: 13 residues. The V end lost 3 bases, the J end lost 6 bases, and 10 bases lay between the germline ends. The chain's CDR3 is CATSDRSRDGYTF. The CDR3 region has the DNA TGTGCCACCAGTGATCGCTCCAGGGATGGCTACACCTTC.

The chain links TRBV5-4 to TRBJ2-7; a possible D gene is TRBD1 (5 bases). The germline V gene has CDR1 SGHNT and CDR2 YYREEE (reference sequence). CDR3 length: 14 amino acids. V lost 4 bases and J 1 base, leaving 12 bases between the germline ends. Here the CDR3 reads CASSARQGSYEQYF. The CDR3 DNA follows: TGTGCCAGCAGCGCACGTCAGGGATCCTACGAGCAGTACTTC.

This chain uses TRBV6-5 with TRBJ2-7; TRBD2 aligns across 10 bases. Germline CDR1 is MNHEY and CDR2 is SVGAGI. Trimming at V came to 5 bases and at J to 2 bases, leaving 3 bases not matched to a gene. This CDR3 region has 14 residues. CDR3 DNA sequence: TGTGCCAGCAGTACTAGCGGGATACCCTACGAGCAGTACTTC. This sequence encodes CASSTSGIPYEQYF.

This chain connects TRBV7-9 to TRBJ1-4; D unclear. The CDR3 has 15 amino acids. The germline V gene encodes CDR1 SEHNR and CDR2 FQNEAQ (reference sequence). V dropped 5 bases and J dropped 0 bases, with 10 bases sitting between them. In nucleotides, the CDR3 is TGTGCCAGCAGCACCCGGGTTTCAACTAATGAAAAACTGTTTTTT. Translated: CASSTRVSTNEKLFF.

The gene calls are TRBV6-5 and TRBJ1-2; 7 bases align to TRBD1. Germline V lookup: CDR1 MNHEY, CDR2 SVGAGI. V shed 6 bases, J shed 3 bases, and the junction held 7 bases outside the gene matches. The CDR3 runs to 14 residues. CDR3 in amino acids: CASSKTGQDYGYTF. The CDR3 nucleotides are TGTGCCAGCAGCAAAACAGGACAGGACTATGGCTACACCTTC.

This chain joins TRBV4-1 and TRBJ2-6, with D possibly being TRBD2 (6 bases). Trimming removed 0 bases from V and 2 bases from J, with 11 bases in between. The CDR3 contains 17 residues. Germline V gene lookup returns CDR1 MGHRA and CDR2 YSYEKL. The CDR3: CASSQDGGGAGANVLTF. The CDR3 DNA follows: TGCGCCAGCAGCCAAGACGGTGGCGGGGCTGGGGCCAACGTCCTGACTTTC.

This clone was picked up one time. CDR3 residues: CASSLARGEDYGYTF. The CDR3 DNA follows: TGCGCCAGCAGCTTGGCGCGGGGGGAGGACTATGGCTACACCTTC. The chain combines TRBV5-1 with TRBJ1-2, with D possibly TRBD1 on 5 matching bases. The V end was cut by 0 bases, the J end by 3 bases, with 12 bases between. In germline, CDR1 is SGHRS, CDR2 YFSETQ. The CDR3 extends over 15 amino acids.

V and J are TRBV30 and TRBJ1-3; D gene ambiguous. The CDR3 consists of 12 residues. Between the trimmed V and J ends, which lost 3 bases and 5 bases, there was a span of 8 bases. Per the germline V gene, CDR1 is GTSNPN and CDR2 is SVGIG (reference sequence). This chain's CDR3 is CAWSASRNTIYF. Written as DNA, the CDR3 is TGTGCCTGGAGCGCGTCACGAAACACCATATATTTT. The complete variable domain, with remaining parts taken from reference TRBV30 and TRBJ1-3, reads SQTIHQWPATLVQPVGSPLSLECTVEGTSNPNLYWYRQAAGRGLQLLFYSVGIGQISSEVPQNLSASRPQDRQFILSSKKLLLSDSGFYLCAWSASRNTIYFGEGSWLTVV.

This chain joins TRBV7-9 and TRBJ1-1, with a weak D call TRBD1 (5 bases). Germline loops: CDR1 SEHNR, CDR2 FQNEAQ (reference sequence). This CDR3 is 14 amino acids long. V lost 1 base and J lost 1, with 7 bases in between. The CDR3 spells CASSLGQSNTEAFF. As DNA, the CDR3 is TGTGCCAGCAGCTTAGGACAGTCGAACACTGAAGCTTTCTTT.

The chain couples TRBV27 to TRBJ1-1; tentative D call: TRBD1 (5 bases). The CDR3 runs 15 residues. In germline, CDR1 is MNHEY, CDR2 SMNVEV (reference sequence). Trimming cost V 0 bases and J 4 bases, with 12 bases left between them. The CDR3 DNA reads TGTGCCAGCAGTTTATCCCCAGGGAAGGGCACTGAAGCTTTCTTT. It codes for CASSLSPGKGTEAFF.